This TCR beta chain was observed in a study of cytomegalovirus exposure and HLA in healthy donors. Healthy bone marrow donors supplied every sample. Germline V gene lookup returns CDR1 SGDLS and CDR2 YYNGEE. The V end lost 3 bases, the J end lost 2 bases, and 10 bases lay between the germline ends. The CDR3 length is 14 residues. General study results and limits: An analysis done earlier found most TCR beta V segments productive about 90% or about 30% of the time. Indistinguishability led to the exclusion of some V segments, TRBV6-2 and TRBV6-3 included.

A word on this clone: Antigen specificity is unknown.

In the PCR, 60 Vbeta and 13 Jbeta primers were used. Here immunoSEQ multiplex PCR was the method, and the copy in TCRdb shows in-frame clones only, minus some. The table lists under 250,000 clones, roughly 85% of them singletons. Sequenced material: PBMCs. The sequence was collected from a woman under 40 in good health and CMV-seropositive. The chain recombines TRBV9 with TRBJ2-3, with D tentatively TRBD2 (5 bases). DNA for the CDR3: TGTGCCAGCAGCGCCGGGATCTACACAGATACGCAGTATTTT. Translation gives CASSAGIYTDTQYF.